This T cell receptor (beta chain) came from a study of Graves' ophthalmopathy and Graves' hyperthyroidism. The study amplified TCR beta CDR3 regions using RNA transcripts. Second-round multiplex PCR came after first-round RT-PCR with HTBI primers. MiXCR was run by TCRdb on the multiplex PCR reads, yielding one entry per CDR3 protein. This repertoire shows roughly 400,000 distinct CDR3 sequences, approximately 18% found once; its top ten account for roughly 2.6%. Stable hyperthyroidism was defined by absence of ophthalmopathy within 18 months of follow-up. The CDR3 runs to 11 residues. The germline V gene has CDR1 GTSNPN and CDR2 SVGIG (reference sequence). V dropped 4 bases and J dropped 6 bases, with 9 bases sitting between them. This clonotype appeared many times. Its specificity is unknown. Study-wide results and caveats: A majority of expanded thyroid clonotypes exceeding 0.001 frequency were likewise present in blood.

Sequencing used peripheral blood. The chain uses TRBV30 and TRBJ2-5, with D unclear. The receptor's source is an adult woman with stable Graves' hyperthyroidism. This chain's CDR3 is CAWKGSKTQYF. The CDR3, as DNA: TGTGCCTGGAAAGGAAGTAAGACCCAGTACTTC.